The T cell receptor beta chain described here comes from a study of T cell changes during pregnancy in multiple sclerosis. After removal of 1 base from V and 4 bases from J, the junction contained 5 bases not matched to a gene. Germline assignment: CDR1 SEHNR and CDR2 FQNEAQ (reference sequence). CDR3 size: 16 residues. The data were produced by immunoSEQ multiplex PCR, yet TCRdb's version contains in-frame clones alone and is incomplete. The sample holds under 35,000 clones, around 90% seen once. The chain joins TRBV7-9 to TRBJ2-1; 9 nucleotides line up with TRBD2. Here the sequenced sample was CD8+ T cells from peripheral blood mononuclear cells, taken before pregnancy. This receptor was identified in a female donor with multiple sclerosis, enrolled in a pregnancy study. Here the CDR3 DNA reads TGTGCCAGCAGCTTAGAGAGCGGGGGGAGTTACAATGAGCAGTTCTTC. The encoded protein is CASSLESGGSYNEQFF.